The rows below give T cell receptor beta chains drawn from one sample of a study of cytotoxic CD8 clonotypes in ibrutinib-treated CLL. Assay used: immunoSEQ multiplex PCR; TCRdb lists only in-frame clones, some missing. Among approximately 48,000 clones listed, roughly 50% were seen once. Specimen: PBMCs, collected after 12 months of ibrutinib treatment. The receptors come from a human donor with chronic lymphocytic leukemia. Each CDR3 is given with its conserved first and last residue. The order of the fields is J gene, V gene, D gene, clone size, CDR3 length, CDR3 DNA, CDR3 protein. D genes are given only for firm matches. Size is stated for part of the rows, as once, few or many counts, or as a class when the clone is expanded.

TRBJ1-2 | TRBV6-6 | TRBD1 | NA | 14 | TGTGCCAGCAGTTACCCAGGACAGGAAAATGGCTACACCTTC | CASSYPGQENGYTF
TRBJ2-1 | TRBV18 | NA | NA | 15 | TGTGCCAGCTCTCCGGCACAGGGCAGGGTTGGTGAGCAGTTCTTC | CASSPAQGRVGEQFF
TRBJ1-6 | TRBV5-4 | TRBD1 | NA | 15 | TGTGCCAGCAGCGGGGACAGGGTGGGGAATTCACCCCTCCACTTT | CASSGDRVGNSPLHF
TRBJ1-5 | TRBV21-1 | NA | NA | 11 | TGTGCCAATCCGGTTTTTCAGCCCCAGCATTTT | CANPVFQPQHF
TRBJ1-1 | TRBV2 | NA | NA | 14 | TGTGCCAGCTCACCTGGAGGGTGGTCCACTGAAGCTTTCTTT | CASSPGGWSTEAFF
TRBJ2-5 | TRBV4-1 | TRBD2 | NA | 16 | TGCGCCAGCAGCCAAGAACTAGCGGGAGCCCTACAGACCCAGTACTTC | CASSQELAGALQTQYF
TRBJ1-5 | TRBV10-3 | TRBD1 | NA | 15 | TGTGCCATCAGTGACGGGCAGGGGGGCAATCAGCCCCAGCATTTT | CAISDGQGGNQPQHF
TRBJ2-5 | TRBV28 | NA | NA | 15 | TGTGCCAGCAGATCGACAGTCAAGTTGGGGGAGACCCAGTACTTC | CASRSTVKLGETQYF
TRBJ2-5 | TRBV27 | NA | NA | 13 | TGTGCCAGCAGGCCTCTGGGAGAAGAGACCCAGTACTTC | CASRPLGEETQYF
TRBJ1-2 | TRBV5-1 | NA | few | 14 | TGCGCCACCAGCCCGTCAGGGCGAATGGGAGGCTACACCTTC | CATSPSGRMGGYTF
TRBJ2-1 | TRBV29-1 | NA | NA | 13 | TGCGTCGTAGGCTCCAACTCCTACAATGAGCAGTTCTTC | CVVGSNSYNEQFF
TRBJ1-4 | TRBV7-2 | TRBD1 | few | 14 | TGTGCCAGCAGCAAGGACAGGGCGGGTGAAAAACTGTTTTTT | CASSKDRAGEKLFF
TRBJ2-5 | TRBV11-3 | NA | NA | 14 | TGTGCCAGCAGCCCCACAGGGAGATCAGAGACCCAGTACTTC | CASSPTGRSETQYF
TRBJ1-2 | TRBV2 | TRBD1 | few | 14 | TGTGCCAGCAATAGCGGGACAGGGGGTCGTGGCTACACCTTC | CASNSGTGGRGYTF
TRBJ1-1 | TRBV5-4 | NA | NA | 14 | TGTGCCAGCAGCTTCTATACAGGGAACACTGAAGCTTTCTTT | CASSFYTGNTEAFF
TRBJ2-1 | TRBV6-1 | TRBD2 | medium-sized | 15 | TGTGCCAGCACCCGGGGTAGCGGGAGTAACAATGAGCAGTTCTTC | CASTRGSGSNNEQFF
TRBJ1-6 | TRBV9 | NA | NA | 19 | TGTGCCAGCAGCGTGTGGGCGGGAGAATCGAGCTCCTATAATTCACCCCTCCACTTT | CASSVWAGESSSYNSPLHF